Shown below are 5 T cell receptor beta chains from a single sample sequenced in a study of blood T cell repertoires in COVID-19. Profiled with immunoSEQ multiplex PCR; TCRdb holds only in-frame clones, not every one. Of 200,000 to 250,000 clones listed, roughly 80% were seen once; the top ten hold roughly 1.8%. The sequenced material came from PBMCs or T cells enriched from blood (not recorded which). The source of these receptors is a man aged 55 to 70 who had recovered from COVID-19.

The V gene is TRBV5-1, the J gene TRBJ1-5; no clear D. Between the trimmed V and J ends, which lost 0 bases and 5 bases, there was a span of 9 bases. The CDR3 is 14 amino acids. From germline, CDR1 is SGHRS and CDR2 YFSETQ. CDR3 residues: CASSLGGRDQPQHF. For the CDR3, the DNA is TGCGCCAGCAGCTTGGGTGGGAGAGATCAGCCCCAGCATTTT.

This chain uses TRBV12-3 or TRBV12-4 with TRBJ2-7; 7 bases fit TRBD1. Trimming removed 5 bases from V and 2 bases from J; junction bases left unmatched: 3. The CDR3 covers 13 residues. The DNA for the CDR3 is TGTGCCAGCAGTCAAACAGGGGCCTACGAGCAGTACTTC. Its protein is CASSQTGAYEQYF.

The chain couples TRBV3-1 (or the pseudogene TRBV3-2) to TRBJ1-3; D ambiguous. CDR1 and CDR2 from the germline V gene are LGHDT and YNNKEL (reference sequence). Between the trimmed V and J ends, which lost 2 bases and 4 bases, there was a span of 6 bases. The CDR3 length is 13 residues. CDR3 protein: CASSQLSGNTIYF. The CDR3 DNA follows: TGTGCCAGCAGCCAATTATCCGGAAACACCATATATTTT.

This clone appeared once. The genes are TRBV12-3 or TRBV12-4 and TRBJ1-2; possible D gene TRBD1, 6 bases. This CDR3 has 12 residues. V was pared by 6 bases and J by 7 bases, with 12 bases between. The CDR3 is CASSRGQIGYTF. In nucleotides, the CDR3 is TGTGCCAGCAGCCGCGGACAGATTGGCTACACCTTC.

This clone was observed a handful of times. The V gene is TRBV11-1, the J gene TRBJ1-6, with D perhaps TRBD1 (6 bases). From germline, CDR1 is SGHAT and CDR2 FQDESV (reference sequence). This CDR3 region has 15 residues. The V and J ends lost 2 bases and 4 bases respectively, with 9 bases between them. The CDR3 DNA reads as TGTGCCAGCAGCTTACTAGGGGGATATAATTCACCCCTCCACTTT. Protein sequence: CASSLLGGYNSPLHF.